These 16 T cell receptor beta chains were sequenced from one sample in a study of T cell responses to AZD1222 COVID-19 vaccine. Sequencing used immunoSEQ multiplex PCR; TCRdb keeps in-frame clones, though not all of them. The sample has over 120,000 clones, about 90% seen once. Material: peripheral blood, obtained on day 0 of AZD1222 vaccination. Receptors originate from an adult in good health.

This chain connects TRBV30 to TRBJ1-1; possibly TRBD1 for D (5 bases). Per the germline V gene, CDR1 is GTSNPN and CDR2 is SVGIG (reference sequence). With 3 bases removed from V and 8 bases from J, the gap between germline ends came to 7 bases. The CDR3 has 10 amino acids. CDR3 region: CAWRQAEAFF. DNA for the CDR3: TGTGCCTGGAGACAGGCCGAAGCTTTCTTT.

The rearrangement uses TRBV25-1 and TRBJ2-7; D not certain. Germline assignment: CDR1 MGHDK and CDR2 SYGVNS. V lost 7 bases and J 0 bases, leaving 4 bases between the germline ends. This CDR3 spans 11 amino acids. CDR3 DNA sequence: TGTGCCAGCACGAGCTCCTACGAGCAGTACTTC. Its translation is CASTSSYEQYF.

This chain links TRBV9 with TRBJ2-7; no definite D call. V lost 4 bases to trimming and J lost 0 bases, with 14 bases between them. This CDR3 is 15 amino acids long. The germline gives CDR1 SGDLS, CDR2 YYNGEE. CDR3 nucleotides: TGTGCCAGCAGCTCTCGACCCGTGAGCTCCTACGAGCAGTACTTC. This encodes CASSSRPVSSYEQYF.

V usage is TRBV21-1 and J usage is TRBJ1-2; the table's TRBD1 call for D was not verified on the DNA. TRBV21-1 corresponds to a pseudogene. The CDR3 has 14 amino acids. The CDR3 loop reads CASSSPTGSHGYTF. The CDR3 region has the DNA TGTGCCAGCAGCAGCCCAACAGGGAGCCATGGCTACACCTTC.

This chain uses TRBV2 with TRBJ2-1; 10 bases align to TRBD2. The V gene's germline CDR1 is SNHLY and CDR2 FYNNEI. V was pared by 2 bases and J by 10 bases, with 11 bases of the junction left unmatched. The CDR3 is 16 residues long. The CDR3 nucleotides read TGTGCCAGCAGTGAATTAGGTCTAGCGGGAGTCAGGGAGCAGTTCTTC. It specifies CASSELGLAGVREQFF. Filled out from reference TRBV2 and TRBJ2-1, the complete variable domain reads EPEVTQTPSHQVTQMGQEVILRCVPISNHLYFYWYRQILGQKVEFLVSFYNNEISEKSEIFDDQFSVERPDGSNFTLKIRSTKLEDSAMYFCASSELGLAGVREQFFGPGTRLTVL.

The J gene is TRBJ2-4, the V gene TRBV2; maybe TRBD1 (6 bases). Germline assignment: CDR1 SNHLY and CDR2 FYNNEI. Trimming shortened V by 6 bases and J by 8 bases, and 14 bases separated the two germline ends. The CDR3 sequence is 13 residues long. The CDR3 DNA sequence: TGTGCCAGCAGACAGGGATTGTCGGACATTCAGTACTTC. Protein sequence: CASRQGLSDIQYF.

The rearrangement uses TRBV7-2 and TRBJ1-4; D uncertain. Germline CDR1 reads SGHTA; CDR2 reads FQGNSA. Trimming took off 1 base at V and 12 bases at J, with 18 bases between the two ends. The CDR3 is made up of 15 amino acids. CDR3 residues: CASSLESAIIKELFF. The DNA of the CDR3 is TGTGCCAGCAGCTTAGAGTCAGCGATTATTAAGGAACTGTTTTTT.

The chain combines TRBV7-6 with TRBJ2-1, with TRBD2 matching 7 bases. Per the germline V gene, CDR1 is SGHVS and CDR2 is FNYEAQ. This CDR3 is 14 amino acids long. The trim removed 5 bases at V and 5 bases at J, leaving 6 bases unmatched. CDR3 sequence (DNA): TGTGCCAGCAGCCCTCGGGAGGCGAACAATGAGCAGTTCTTC. Its protein product is CASSPREANNEQFF.

This chain uses TRBV19 with TRBJ2-3; TRBD1 aligns across 12 bases. The J segment lost 6 bases and the V segment lost 5 bases, leaving 9 bases of the junction unmatched. The CDR3 has 16 amino acids. Germline V gene lookup returns CDR1 LNHDA and CDR2 SQIVND (reference sequence). The CDR3 bases are TGTGCCAGTAGTCCGTGGGACAGGGGGCTTGGGGATACGCAGTATTTT. Translation: CASSPWDRGLGDTQYF.

The chain couples TRBV5-1 to TRBJ2-7, with a tentative D call TRBD1 (6 bases). This CDR3 contains 16 residues. Germline V gene lookup returns CDR1 SGHRS and CDR2 YFSETQ. Trimming stripped 4 bases from V and 0 bases from J, with 17 bases between. The DNA for the CDR3 is TGCGCCAGCAGCGTGCCCGGGACACCCTCCTCCTACGAGCAGTACTTC. It translates to CASSVPGTPSSYEQYF.

The genes are TRBV7-8 and TRBJ1-1; 7 bases agree with TRBD1. Germline CDR1 reads SGHVS; CDR2 reads FQNEAQ. Trimming took 5 bases from V and 8 from J; bases not matched to a gene: 5. The CDR3 is made up of 12 amino acids. CDR3 amino acids: CASSLTRGEAFF. In nucleotides, the CDR3 is TGTGCCAGCAGCCTCACCAGGGGGGAAGCTTTCTTT.

The V gene is TRBV12-3 or TRBV12-4, the J gene TRBJ2-6; D gene uncertain. Deletions cut 6 bases from V and 2 bases from J, with 5 bases between. The CDR3 has 13 residues. In DNA, the CDR3 is TGTGCCAGCAGAGTGGCTGGGGCCAACGTCCTGACTTTC. This translates into CASRVAGANVLTF.

The V call is TRBV4-3, the J call TRBJ1-1, with D perhaps TRBD1 (5 bases). Deletions cut 3 bases from V and 2 bases from J, with 13 bases between. The CDR3 sequence is 15 residues long. Germline V gene data show CDR1 as LGHNA and CDR2 as YSLEER. As DNA, the CDR3 is TGCGCCAGCAGCCATGCGGACCGGGACAACACTGAAGCTTTCTTT. Translated: CASSHADRDNTEAFF.

The chain uses TRBV19 and TRBJ1-1, with D hard to call. Trimming cost V 6 bases and J 1 base, with 12 bases left between them. Germline loops: CDR1 LNHDA, CDR2 SQIVND (reference sequence). The CDR3 is 14 amino acids. The CDR3 DNA sequence: TGTGCCAGTAGCCTCGGAGGCCCGAACACTGAAGCTTTCTTT. Protein: CASSLGGPNTEAFF.

The chain joins TRBV7-3 to TRBJ1-1; TRBD1 is a possible D gene (5 bases). From germline, CDR1 is SGHTA and CDR2 FQGTGA. The CDR3 has 13 residues. The ends were cut back, 4 bases at V and 7 bases at J, with 13 bases in the middle. The CDR3 sequence: CASSSSPGLEAFF. CDR3 DNA: TGTGCCAGCAGCTCGTCCCCGGGACTTGAAGCTTTCTTT. The full variable domain, rest sourced from reference TRBV7-3 and TRBJ1-1, is GAGVSQTPSNKVTEKGKYVELRCDPISGHTALYWYRQSLGQGPEFLIYFQGTGAADDSGLPNDRFFAVRPEGSVSTLKIQRTERGDSAVYLCASSSSPGLEAFFGQGTRLTVV.

The rearrangement links TRBV6-2 or TRBV6-3 to TRBJ1-1; D is perhaps TRBD1 (5 bases). Germline CDR1 MNHEY, CDR2 SVGEGT. The CDR3 consists of 17 residues. The germline V and J ends were trimmed by 5 bases and 2 bases, with 21 bases remaining between them. CDR3 sequence: CASSGIGGDFFNTEAFF. CDR3 nucleotide sequence: TGTGCCAGCAGTGGGATCGGAGGGGACTTCTTTAACACTGAAGCTTTCTTT.